These 8 T cell receptor beta chains share one sample of origin, sequenced in a study of shared clonotypes between healthy human individuals. Repertoires were generated with immunoSEQ multiplex PCR, while TCRdb's copy carries only in-frame clones and drops some. The table includes about 530,000 clones, 90% to 96% detected once. Sequencing was done on a sample of naive CD4+ T cells sorted from blood. Subset: CD45RA+ positively selected. Source of these receptors: a woman in her 30s in good health.

The chain joins TRBV4-1 to TRBJ2-5, with 9 bases lining up with TRBD2. This CDR3 is built from 13 residues. The V gene end was trimmed by 4 bases and the J gene end by 5 bases; junction bases not matched to a gene: 2. Germline values: CDR1 MGHRA, CDR2 YSYEKL. CDR3 in amino acids: CASSLGLAETQYF. The CDR3 region has the DNA TGCGCCAGCAGCCTCGGACTAGCGGAGACCCAGTACTTC.

The CDR3 DNA reads TGTGCCAGTAGTATCACCGGGAGTCGAGAGCAGTACTTC. Protein: CASSITGSREQYF. The chain joins TRBV19 to TRBJ2-7; TRBD2 might be the D (6 bases). With 3 bases removed from V and 7 bases from J, the gap between germline ends came to 13 bases. The CDR3 covers 13 residues. The germline V gene encodes CDR1 LNHDA and CDR2 SQIVND (reference sequence).

The genes are TRBV7-5 and TRBJ2-3; the D call in the table, TRBD2, was not verified against the DNA. TRBV7-5 is given as a pseudogene. CDR3 length: 22 amino acids. The CDR3 reads CVRRDGTRRLRNTGNSTDTQYF. Written as DNA, the CDR3 is TGTGTCAGAAGGGACGGGACTAGGAGGTTGCGGAACACCGGAAATAGCACAGATACGCAGTATTTT.

This clone was counted a single time. The chain joins TRBV5-1 to TRBJ1-3; D is possibly TRBD1 (6 bases). V lost 5 bases to trimming and J lost 0 bases, with 9 bases between them. The CDR3 has 14 amino acids. Germline V gene lookup returns CDR1 SGHRS and CDR2 YFSETQ. The CDR3 region has the DNA TGCGCCAGCAGGGGGGCCGTCTCTGGAAACACCATATATTTT. Amino acid sequence: CASRGAVSGNTIYF.

The DNA of the CDR3 is TGTGCCAGCAGTTTAGGCCCAGGGGGTGAAGCTTTCTTT. Protein: CASSLGPGGEAFF. The chain links TRBV28 to TRBJ1-1; 7 bases are a match to TRBD1. This CDR3 has 13 residues. With V trimmed by 2 bases and J by 7 bases, 4 bases remained unmatched. Germline V gives CDR1 MDHEN, CDR2 SYDVKM. Full variable domain (missing parts from reference TRBV28 and TRBJ1-1): DVKVTQSSRYLVKRTGEKVFLECVQDMDHENMFWYRQDPGLGLRLIYFSYDVKMKEKGDIPEGYSVSREKKERFSLILESASTNQTSMYLCASSLGPGGEAFFGQGTRLTVV.

The chain uses TRBV5-6 and TRBJ2-1, with D maybe TRBD2 (5 bases). The CDR3 runs to 14 residues. Germline CDR1 reads SGHDT; CDR2 reads YYEEEE. Trimming took off 4 bases at V and 9 bases at J, with 17 bases between the two ends. The CDR3 loop reads CASSTSGGLPEQFF. CDR3 bases: TGTGCCAGCAGCACCTCAGGCGGGCTCCCTGAGCAGTTCTTC.

The chain is built from TRBV28 and TRBJ2-3; D gene ambiguous. CDR3 length: 15 amino acids. Trimming shortened V by 6 bases and J by 0 bases, and 13 bases separated the two germline ends. Germline-derived CDR1 and CDR2 are MDHEN and SYDVKM. This CDR3 reads CASSVITTSTDTQYF. The CDR3 DNA reads as TGTGCCAGCAGCGTAATTACCACTAGCACAGATACGCAGTATTTT. The full variable domain, completed using reference TRBV28 and TRBJ2-3, is DVKVTQSSRYLVKRTGEKVFLECVQDMDHENMFWYRQDPGLGLRLIYFSYDVKMKEKGDIPEGYSVSREKKERFSLILESASTNQTSMYLCASSVITTSTDTQYFGPGTRLTVL.

This rearrangement joins TRBV5-8 to TRBJ1-4; a weak D match, TRBD1 (5 bases). V lost 4 bases, J lost 5 bases, and 12 bases lay in between. Germline CDR1 reads SGHTS; CDR2 reads YDEGEE. The CDR3 length is 14 residues. CDR3 DNA: TGTGCCAGCAGCGCCAATGCAGGGAATGAAAAACTGTTTTTT. Its translation is CASSANAGNEKLFF. The variable domain in full, completed from reference TRBV5-8 and TRBJ1-4, reads EAGVTQSPTHLIKTRGQQATLRCSPISGHTSVYWYQQALGLGLQFLLWYDEGEERNRGNFPPRFSGRQFPNYSSELNVNALELEDSALYLCASSANAGNEKLFFGSGTQLSVL.